This paragraph covers one TCR beta chain sequence. No antigen is known for it. V lost 1 base and J lost 1, with 9 bases in between. Germline V gives CDR1 LGHDT, CDR2 YNNKEL (reference sequence). The CDR3 is 15 amino acids. This entry comes from a study of CD8 T cells in Susac syndrome. Reverse transcription of roughly 0.5 to 1 ug RNA was performed with random hexamers. Amplification of TCR beta CDR3 across 54 Vbeta and 13 Jbeta was performed with immunoSEQ multiplex PCR. TCRdb called the immunoSEQ multiplex PCR reads again in MiXCR, with one record for every CDR3 protein. The sample holds 2,000 to 3,000 distinct CDR3 sequences, roughly three quarters seen once. Memory subsets were defined for TEMRA sorting by CD27 and CD45RA staining. CD8+ and CD4+ blood T cells underwent TCR beta sequencing. Overall study findings and caveats: CD8+ clonal expansion in Susac peaked in TEMRA cells and active patients.

The chain recombines TRBV3-1 with TRBJ2-3; D possibly corresponds to TRBD2 (6 bases). The sequence was obtained from a human donor with Susac syndrome. The sample comprised CD8+ TEMRA cells from PBMCs. Subset meaning: FACS-sorted terminally differentiated effector memory CD8+ T cells re-expressing CD45RA (CD8+ TEMRA). The CDR3 loop is CASSQVTGGTDTQYF. CDR3 DNA: TGTGCCAGCAGCCAAGTGACGGGGGGCACAGATACGCAGTATTTT.